The next 23 T cell receptor beta chains were all read from a single sample in a study of control samples from healthy donors and cancer patients. Only in-frame clones appear in the TCRdb table, and some are missing; sequencing was by immunoSEQ multiplex PCR. This table holds about 180,000 clones, around 91% found once. Sequencing input: blood. These receptors were obtained from a woman between 50 and 59 years old in good health.

This chain connects TRBV7-6 to TRBJ1-2; unclear D gene. Trimming removed 1 base from V and 8 bases from J, with 11 bases in between. Germline V lookup: CDR1 SGHVS, CDR2 FNYEAQ. The CDR3 contains 13 residues. CDR3 sequence (DNA): TGTGCCAGCAGCTTAGAGCGGGGTGGCGGCTACACCTTC. The encoded protein is CASSLERGGGYTF.

The chain recombines TRBV28 with TRBJ2-7, with D perhaps matching TRBD1 or TRBD2 (6 bases each). Germline-derived CDR1 and CDR2 are MDHEN and SYDVKM. The CDR3 sequence is 14 residues long. Trimming removed 4 bases from V and 0 bases from J, with 10 bases in between. CDR3 region: CASSSGGSSYEQYF. As DNA, the CDR3 is TGTGCCAGCAGTTCCGGGGGCAGCTCCTACGAGCAGTACTTC.

The V and J genes are TRBV10-3 and TRBJ1-4, with 7 bases identical to TRBD1. This CDR3 region has 15 residues. With V trimmed by 6 bases and J by 8 bases, 12 bases remained unmatched. Germline V gene data show CDR1 as ENHRY and CDR2 as SYGVKD. The CDR3 spells CAIRPDREPIEKLFF. The CDR3 nucleotides read TGTGCCATCAGACCAGACAGGGAGCCGATCGAAAAACTGTTTTTT.

V is TRBV4-1 and J is TRBJ1-5, with D possibly being TRBD1 (6 bases). Trimming cost V 0 bases and J 6 bases, with 15 bases left between them. CDR1 is MGHRA, CDR2 YSYEKL, per germline. The CDR3 is made up of 16 amino acids. The CDR3 region is CASSQDLGGRGQPQHF. The CDR3 DNA reads as TGCGCCAGCAGCCAAGATTTGGGGGGGCGCGGTCAGCCCCAGCATTTT.

The chain recombines TRBV30 with TRBJ2-7; D not certain. Per germline, CDR1 GTSNPN and CDR2 SVGIG (reference sequence). The CDR3 spans 12 residues. V lost 0 bases, J lost 6 bases, and 9 bases lay in between. CDR3 bases: TGTGCCTGGAGTGTCAGTAGGGTCGAGCAGTACTTC. Its protein is CAWSVSRVEQYF.

This clone was recorded once. At one end the junction does not follow the germline gene, possibly because of a read error. V usage is TRBV2 and J usage is TRBJ1-4; TRBD1 might be the D (6 bases). The CDR3 runs 16 residues. Germline CDR1 and CDR2: SNHLY and FYNNEI. The CDR3 sequence is CASREPGTPTTEKLFF. CDR3 coding DNA: TGTGCCAGCAGGGAACCCGGGACACCTACTACTGAAAAACTGTTTTTT.

The chain joins TRBV5-1 to TRBJ1-6; 9 bases are a match to TRBD1. Germline V CDR1 and CDR2: SGHRS, YFSETQ. V lost 0 bases to trimming and J lost 6 bases; unmatched junction nucleotides: 7. CDR3 length: 17 residues. Here the CDR3 reads CASSLDIQGAGNSPLHF. The DNA for the CDR3 is TGCGCCAGCAGCTTGGACATACAGGGGGCGGGTAATTCACCCCTCCACTTT.

The chain carries TRBV19 and TRBJ2-6; D is possibly TRBD1 or TRBD2 (5 bases each). Germline values: CDR1 LNHDA, CDR2 SQIVND (reference sequence). V lost 5 bases and J 2 bases, leaving 19 bases between the germline ends. CDR3 length: 18 residues. DNA of the CDR3: TGTGCCAGTAGTCCCGCTCTTGGGGGTACGGCTGGGGCCAACGTCCTGACTTTC. Translation: CASSPALGGTAGANVLTF.

The chain combines TRBV5-4 with TRBJ2-7; D is unclear. CDR3 size: 13 residues. Trimming took 4 bases from V and 4 from J, leaving 12 bases between them. Germline V gives CDR1 SGHNT, CDR2 YYREEE (reference sequence). The CDR3 sequence is CASSPQSTYEQYF. In DNA form, the CDR3 reads TGTGCCAGCAGCCCGCAGAGCACTTACGAGCAGTACTTC.

The chain joins TRBV7-9 to TRBJ1-2; a possible D gene is TRBD1 (5 bases). The germline gives CDR1 SEHNR, CDR2 FQNEAQ (reference sequence). This CDR3 contains 15 residues. Trimming pared 3 bases from V and 6 bases from J, leaving 17 bases between. The CDR3, as DNA: TGTGCCAGCAGCTTCAACCGGGACCACGGGGATGGCTACACCTTC. As protein: CASSFNRDHGDGYTF. The variable domain in full, with the rest retrieved from reference TRBV7-9 and TRBJ1-2, is DTGVSQNPRHKITKRGQNVTFRCDPISEHNRLYWYRQTLGQGPEFLTYFQNEAQLEKSRLLSDRFSAERPKGSFSTLEIQRTEQGDSAMYLCASSFNRDHGDGYTFGSGTRLTVV.

The gene calls are TRBV9 and TRBJ1-2; the D is unclear. The CDR3 spans 15 residues. Germline CDR1 is SGDLS and CDR2 is YYNGEE. The ends were cut back, 0 bases at V and 3 bases at J, with 12 bases in the middle. CDR3 residues: CASSVGAERDYGYTF. CDR3 bases: TGTGCCAGCAGCGTAGGGGCGGAAAGGGACTATGGCTACACCTTC.

The table lists this clone with a count of one. V is TRBV19 and J is TRBJ1-4; no definite D call. V lost 3 bases, J lost 3 bases, and 8 bases lay in between. This CDR3 spans 14 amino acids. Germline loops: CDR1 LNHDA, CDR2 SQIVND (reference sequence). For the CDR3, the DNA is TGTGCCAGTAGTATGGGGAGCCCTAATGAAAAACTGTTTTTT. Translation gives CASSMGSPNEKLFF. Filled out from reference TRBV19 and TRBJ1-4, the complete variable domain reads DGGITQSPKYLFRKEGQNVTLSCEQNLNHDAMYWYRQDPGQGLRLIYYSQIVNDFQKGDIAEGYSVSREKKESFPLTVTSAQKNPTAFYLCASSMGSPNEKLFFGSGTQLSVL.

The V gene is TRBV4-1, the J gene TRBJ2-3; the match to TRBD2 covers 10 bases. V lost 0 bases, J lost 4 bases, and 13 bases stayed unmatched. Germline assignment: CDR1 MGHRA and CDR2 YSYEKL. This CDR3 has 19 residues. This chain's CDR3 is CASSQETRGLAGVSDTQYF. The DNA of the CDR3 is TGCGCCAGCAGCCAAGAAACCAGAGGCCTAGCGGGAGTCTCAGATACGCAGTATTTT.

The chain uses TRBV4-3 and TRBJ2-5; 7 nucleotides agree with TRBD2. Germline CDR1 LGHNA, CDR2 YSLEER. This CDR3 contains 17 residues. The ends lost 4 bases at V and 5 bases at J; junction bases unmatched: 16. Here the CDR3 DNA reads TGCGCCAGCAGCCCCGAGCCCCTAGCGGTCCTGGGGGAGACCCAGTACTTC. This sequence encodes CASSPEPLAVLGETQYF.

Note on this clone: A read error may account for a junction end that differs from germline. The rearrangement uses TRBV12-3 or TRBV12-4 and TRBJ2-4; D unclear. The CDR3 is made up of 11 amino acids. The DNA of the CDR3 is TGTGCCAGCAGTTTAGAAGGTCCGCGGCACTTC. Its protein is CASSLEGPRHF.

This clone has a handful of counts. The chain has TRBV10-3 and TRBJ2-5; the D is unclear. The germline V gene has CDR1 ENHRY and CDR2 SYGVKD. Trimming shortened V by 6 bases and J by 3 bases, and 11 bases separated the two germline ends. The CDR3 length is 13 residues. As DNA, the CDR3 is TGTGCCATCAGGGATATGAATGAAGAGACCCAGTACTTC. This gives the protein CAIRDMNEETQYF.

J is TRBJ2-5 and V is TRBV3-1 (or the pseudogene TRBV3-2); D could derive from TRBD1 or TRBD2 (6 bases each). The V gene lost 2 bases and the J gene lost 7 bases, with 14 bases spanning the gap. Germline CDR1 and CDR2: LGHDT and YNNKEL (reference sequence). This CDR3 has 14 amino acids. The CDR3 DNA follows: TGTGCCAGCAGCCAATACCGGGGGCTCGGGACCCAGTACTTC. This codes for CASSQYRGLGTQYF.

The CDR3 reads CASSKTGTVSYEQYF. The CDR3 DNA reads TGTGCCAGTAGTAAAACCGGGACAGTCTCCTACGAGCAGTACTTC. The genes are TRBV19 and TRBJ2-7, with 7 bases identical to TRBD1. Trimming at V came to 4 bases and at J to 0 bases, leaving 6 bases not matched to a gene. From germline, CDR1 is LNHDA and CDR2 SQIVND (reference sequence). The CDR3 length is 15 residues.

V usage is TRBV18 and J usage is TRBJ1-3; tentative D call: TRBD1 (5 bases). CDR1 is KGHSH and CDR2 is LQKENI in the germline V gene. Trimming stripped 2 bases from V and 5 bases from J, with 19 bases between. This CDR3 comprises 17 residues. In DNA form, the CDR3 reads TGTGCCAGCTCACCAGATCCGTTATCAGGGAGTCGAAACACCATATATTTT. Its protein product is CASSPDPLSGSRNTIYF.

V usage is TRBV11-2 and J usage is TRBJ2-3; tentative D call: TRBD1 (6 bases). Per the germline V gene, CDR1 is SGHAT and CDR2 is FQNNGV. V was shortened by 2 bases and J by 4 bases, with 13 bases between the two germline ends. This CDR3 spans 15 amino acids. CDR3 sequence reads: CASSLRSTGPDTQYF. The DNA for the CDR3 is TGTGCCAGCAGCTTAAGGTCAACAGGGCCAGATACGCAGTATTTT.

Worth noting for this clone: The germline gene is not matched at one end of the junction; a read error may be the cause. The chain links TRBV18 to TRBJ1-2; D gene ambiguous. Germline assignment: CDR1 KGHSH and CDR2 LQKENI. The CDR3 consists of 12 residues. Here the CDR3 reads CASSPLIYGYTF. The CDR3 coding sequence is TGTGCCAGCTCCCCACTCATCTATGGCTACACCTTC.

The genes are TRBV7-3 and TRBJ2-3; D might be TRBD1 (6 bases). Trimming cost V 2 bases and J 2 bases, with 11 bases left between them. There are 15 residues in the CDR3. Per the germline V gene, CDR1 is SGHTA and CDR2 is FQGTGA. This CDR3 reads CASSLPGGLTDTQYF. The CDR3 DNA reads as TGTGCCAGCAGCTTACCTGGGGGCCTCACAGATACGCAGTATTTT.

The rearrangement uses TRBV30 and TRBJ1-2, with a possible D match to TRBD1 (5 bases). This CDR3 has 13 residues. Germline loops: CDR1 GTSNPN, CDR2 SVGIG (reference sequence). The V and J ends lost 2 bases and 8 bases respectively, with 15 bases between them. The CDR3 protein is CAWSQGGGNGYTF. The CDR3 DNA reads as TGTGCCTGGAGTCAGGGAGGAGGAAACGGCTACACCTTC. The full variable domain, its missing parts supplied by reference TRBV30 and TRBJ1-2, is SQTIHQWPATLVQPVGSPLSLECTVEGTSNPNLYWYRQAAGRGLQLLFYSVGIGQISSEVPQNLSASRPQDRQFILSSKKLLLSDSGFYLCAWSQGGGNGYTFGSGTRLTVV.